Following are 2 T cell receptor beta chains from one sample sequenced in a study of T cells in Graves' hyperthyroidism and ophthalmopathy. Researchers amplified the TCR beta CDR3 regions from RNA transcripts. The study used the HTBI primer set for a first-round RT-PCR of the TCR CDR3. TCRdb used MiXCR to reprocess the multiplex PCR reads, holding one entry per CDR3 protein. The sample records fewer than 900,000 distinct CDR3 sequences, about 17% being singletons. Sequenced: blood. These receptors were collected from a young man with Graves' hyperthyroidism.

V is TRBV10-3 and J is TRBJ2-1, with D possibly matching TRBD1 (5 bases). Germline V gene lookup returns CDR1 ENHRY and CDR2 SYGVKD. This CDR3 spans 13 amino acids. Trimming pared 2 bases from V and 8 bases from J, leaving 10 bases between. The CDR3 DNA sequence: TGTGCCATCAGTGAGGAAGTAGGGGATGAGCAGTTCTTC. This gives the protein CAISEEVGDEQFF.

There are a few counts of this clonotype. J is TRBJ2-1 and V is TRBV29-1; no definite D call. This CDR3 is 12 amino acids long. Per the germline V gene, CDR1 is SQVTM and CDR2 is ANQGSEA. V dropped 4 bases and J dropped 4 bases, with 8 bases sitting between them. The CDR3 nucleotides read TGCAGCGTTGTGGGTTTTTACAATGAGCAGTTCTTC. Residues: CSVVGFYNEQFF.